This T cell receptor beta chain originates from a study of identical twins. TCRdb itself ran the 5' RACE reads through MiXCR, one entry per CDR3 protein. Among around 370,000 distinct CDR3 sequences listed, approximately 10% were seen once. The study's findings and limits: Cord blood beta clonotypes present at high abundance carried fewer insertions; no such pattern appeared in memory repertoires. Part of the zero-insertion signal could reflect confounding by invariant MAIT and iNKT cells.

Donors uniformly comprised healthy Caucasians. CDR3 length equals 14 residues. Germline CDR1 and CDR2: MNHEY and SMNVEV (reference sequence). Trimming removed 3 bases from V and 3 bases from J, with 11 bases in between. This clonotype was counted only a few times. Its antigen remains unknown. V and J are TRBV27 and TRBJ1-1; no definite D call. Sequencing used naive T cells sorted from blood. This TCR came from a woman in her fifties or sixties in good health. The DNA for the CDR3 is TGTGCCAGCAGTTTTTCCCCAGAGGACACTGAAGCTTTCTTT. Encoded protein: CASSFSPEDTEAFF.